Listed below are T cell receptor beta chains from one sample, sequenced in a study of cytomegalovirus exposure and HLA in healthy donors. Profiled with immunoSEQ multiplex PCR; TCRdb holds only in-frame clones, not every one. The sample contains 200,000 to 250,000 clones, approximately 82% of which appear only once. Sequenced sample: PBMCs. The receptors were gathered from a man aged 18 to 35 in good health and CMV-seronegative. Each CDR3 is given with its conserved first and last residue. The D gene is left open where the match is weak. Not all rows give a size; the values are once, few, many and, for expanded clones, a class.

j_call d_call clone_size v_call cdr3_length cdr3_aa cdr3_nt
TRBJ2-7 TRBD1 . TRBV7-2 14 CASSSWDRGYEQYF TGTGCCAGCAGCTCCTGGGACAGGGGGTACGAGCAGTACTTC
TRBJ1-1 . . TRBV5-5 14 CASSLAGAMPEAFF TGTGCCAGCAGCTTGGCAGGGGCCATGCCTGAAGCTTTCTTT
TRBJ2-7 TRBD2 . TRBV18 16 CASSPSRAGGGGEQYF TGTGCCAGCTCACCATCGCGAGCGGGAGGGGGCGGGGAGCAGTACTTC
TRBJ2-7 . . TRBV5-6 15 CASSLARAGRLTQYF TGTGCCAGCAGCTTGGCTCGGGCGGGACGACTAACGCAGTACTTC
TRBJ2-2 TRBD1 . TRBV25-1 18 CASSALGTGGLGTGELFF TGTGCCAGCAGCGCTCTGGGGACAGGGGGCCTTGGCACCGGGGAGCTGTTTTTT
TRBJ2-5 TRBD1 . TRBV18 15 CASSPGRGQQETQYF TGTGCCAGCTCACCAGGCAGGGGACAGCAAGAGACCCAGTACTTC
TRBJ2-2 . . TRBV7-9 16 CASSYQQGLSAGELFF TGTGCCAGCAGCTACCAACAGGGATTATCCGCCGGGGAGCTGTTTTTT
TRBJ2-3 . . TRBV28 14 CASSSGAPINTQYF TGTGCCAGCAGTTCCGGAGCCCCCATAAATACGCAGTATTTT
TRBJ2-5 . . TRBV5-1 14 CASSSLIPSETQYF TGCGCCAGCAGCTCCCTTATCCCCTCGGAGACCCAGTACTTC
TRBJ1-3 . . TRBV6-1 13 CASDGGGRNTIYF TGTGCCAGCGACGGCGGGGGTAGGAACACCATATATTTT
TRBJ2-1 . . TRBV6-7 16 CASSPPTGSSYNEQFF TGTGCCAGCAGCCCCCCGACAGGTAGCTCCTACAATGAGCAGTTCTTC
TRBJ1-1 . . TRBV5-1 13 CASSLTSNTEAFF TGCGCCAGCAGCTTGACATCAAACACTGAAGCTTTCTTT
TRBJ2-3 TRBD2 few TRBV9 16 CASSVTSGRATDTQYF TGTGCCAGCAGCGTGACTAGCGGGAGAGCCACAGATACGCAGTATTTT
TRBJ2-6 . . TRBV7-3 15 CASSMMRSGANVLTF TGTGCCAGCAGCATGATGAGATCCGGGGCCAACGTCCTGACTTTC
TRBJ2-7 TRBD2 . TRBV10-3 15 CAISEFAGDSYEQYF TGTGCCATCAGTGAGTTTGCGGGAGACTCCTACGAGCAGTACTTC
TRBJ2-3 . . TRBV7-9 14 CASSLLQGKDTQYF TGTGCCAGCAGCTTACTACAGGGCAAAGATACGCAGTATTTT
TRBJ1-2 . . TRBV7-9 15 CASSRMPGRNYGYTF TGTGCCAGCAGCCGAATGCCAGGGAGGAACTATGGCTACACCTTC
TRBJ2-7 TRBD2 . TRBV5-6 18 CASSLRGTSGRPKYEQYF TGTGCCAGCAGCTTAAGGGGGACTAGCGGGAGGCCGAAGTACGAGCAGTACTTC
TRBJ2-1 . . TRBV6-1 13 CASSELVPGEQFF TGTGCCAGCAGTGAACTAGTCCCTGGGGAGCAGTTCTTC
TRBJ2-2 . few TRBV11-2 15 CASSPRGGSTGELFF TGTGCCAGCAGCCCCAGGGGCGGGAGCACCGGGGAGCTGTTTTTT
TRBJ2-1 . . TRBV11-3 12 CASSRRDTEQFF TGTGCCAGCAGTCGCCGGGATACAGAGCAGTTCTTC
TRBJ1-5 TRBD1 . TRBV6-5 15 CASSPNRGVNQPQHF TGTGCCAGCAGTCCGAACAGGGGAGTCAATCAGCCCCAGCATTTT
TRBJ1-5 . . TRBV19 13 CASTDRGGVPQHF TGTGCCAGTACCGATAGAGGGGGAGTGCCCCAGCATTTT
TRBJ2-1 TRBD2 . TRBV7-8 14 CASSPWRTRDEQFF TGTGCCAGCAGCCCCTGGCGGACTAGGGATGAGCAGTTCTTC
TRBJ1-1 . . TRBV28 12 CASAFRQREAFF TGTGCCAGCGCCTTTAGACAGCGTGAAGCTTTCTTT
TRBJ2-7 TRBD1 . TRBV2 14 CASSGQGGPYEQYF TGTGCCAGCAGTGGACAGGGTGGCCCCTACGAGCAGTACTTC
TRBJ1-1 . . TRBV2 12 CASGQGRTEAFF TGTGCCAGCGGGCAGGGCCGTACTGAAGCTTTCTTT
TRBJ1-1 . . TRBV28 15 CASSPHRAADTEAFF TGTGCCAGCAGTCCTCACAGGGCTGCGGACACTGAAGCTTTCTTT
TRBJ2-2 TRBD2 . TRBV4-1 16 CASSQWLAGDSGELFF TGCGCCAGCAGCCAATGGCTAGCGGGAGACTCCGGGGAGCTGTTTTTT
TRBJ1-1 . few TRBV29-1 11 CSVMFGNAAFF TGCAGCGTGATGTTCGGGAATGCGGCTTTCTTT
TRBJ1-5 . . TRBV19 12 CASSAGNQPQHF TGTGCCAGTAGTGCCGGGAATCAGCCCCAGCATTTT
TRBJ2-7 TRBD1 . TRBV5-6 14 CASSLGQGANEQYF TGTGCCAGCAGCTTGGGACAGGGTGCGAACGAGCAGTACTTC
TRBJ1-1 TRBD1 . TRBV7-2 17 CASSFRLTGGPHTEAFF TGTGCCAGCAGCTTCCGCTTGACAGGGGGCCCCCACACTGAAGCTTTCTTT
TRBJ2-1 . . TRBV9 15 CASSVGPTSGNEQFF TGTGCCAGCAGCGTAGGACCCACATCGGGCAATGAGCAGTTCTTC
TRBJ2-3 TRBD2 once TRBV5-1 13 CASGGGGTDTQYF TGCGCCAGCGGGGGAGGGGGCACAGATACGCAGTATTTT
TRBJ2-5 TRBD2 . TRBV27 17 CASSAWISGRAEETQYF TGTGCCAGCAGTGCTTGGATTAGCGGGAGGGCCGAAGAGACCCAGTACTTC
TRBJ2-3 TRBD1 . TRBV14 14 CASSQVGQGDTQYF TGTGCCAGCAGCCAAGTAGGACAGGGGGATACGCAGTATTTT
TRBJ2-7 TRBD2 few TRBV2 14 CASSSFGGGYEQYF TGTGCCAGCAGCTCATTTGGGGGGGGCTACGAGCAGTACTTC
TRBJ1-1 TRBD1 . TRBV18 16 CASSLGQGALNTEAFF TGTGCCAGCTCCCTTGGACAGGGGGCCTTGAACACTGAAGCTTTCTTT
TRBJ2-7 . few TRBV7-9 14 CASSFRGPSYEQYF TGTGCCAGCAGCTTCAGGGGACCCTCCTACGAGCAGTACTTC
TRBJ2-7 . once TRBV2 14 CASSGRDRAYEQYF TGTGCCAGCAGTGGGCGGGACAGAGCCTACGAGCAGTACTTC
TRBJ2-7 TRBD1 . TRBV28 13 CASSDRVAYEQYF TGTGCCAGCAGTGACAGGGTGGCCTACGAGCAGTACTTC
TRBJ1-1 . few TRBV28 17 CASRDRQVKKANTEAFF TGTGCCAGCAGGGACCGACAGGTAAAGAAGGCGAACACTGAAGCTTTCTTT
TRBJ1-2 . . TRBV12-1 11 CASSPGRGYTF TGTGCCAGCAGCCCTGGCCGTGGCTACACCTTC
TRBJ2-1 TRBD2 . TRBV7-2 16 CASSYGLGFGVNEQFF TGTGCCAGCAGCTACGGACTAGGATTTGGCGTCAATGAGCAGTTCTTC
TRBJ2-3 . . TRBV6-1 15 CASSAEGLLTDTQYF TGTGCCAGCAGCGCCGAGGGACTCCTCACAGATACGCAGTATTTT
TRBJ2-2 TRBD2 . TRBV5-1 16 CASSPTAGGNTGELFF TGCGCCAGCAGCCCCACAGCGGGAGGGAACACCGGGGAGCTGTTTTTT
TRBJ2-2 TRBD2 . TRBV7-9 15 CASTRRAGETGELFF TGTGCCAGCACTCGGAGAGCGGGAGAAACCGGGGAGCTGTTTTTT
TRBJ1-1 . . TRBV2 14 CASSVSRARDEAFF TGTGCCAGCAGTGTGAGCAGGGCAAGGGATGAAGCTTTCTTT
TRBJ2-1 TRBD1 . TRBV19 17 CASSIGAGTGGKDEQFF TGTGCCAGTAGTATAGGGGCCGGGACAGGGGGCAAGGATGAGCAGTTCTTC
TRBJ2-7 . . TRBV25-1 12 CASSPGSYEQYF TGTGCCAGCAGCCCGGGATCCTACGAGCAGTACTTC
TRBJ2-1 TRBD2 few TRBV29-1 17 CSVGPTSGRAFSYEQFF TGCAGCGTTGGCCCGACTAGCGGGAGGGCCTTCAGCTATGAGCAGTTCTTC
TRBJ1-1 TRBD1 . TRBV5-1 14 CASSWTGENTEAFF TGCGCCAGCAGCTGGACAGGAGAGAACACTGAAGCTTTCTTT
TRBJ1-1 . . TRBV14 17 CASSPLGARFPLAEAFF TGTGCCAGCAGCCCCTTGGGGGCTAGGTTCCCTCTCGCTGAAGCTTTCTTT
TRBJ2-1 TRBD2 . TRBV29-1 13 CSVDYGGRREQFF TGCAGCGTTGATTATGGCGGGAGACGGGAGCAGTTCTTC
TRBJ1-3 TRBD1 . TRBV5-1 16 CASSLAGQGSGNTIYF TGCGCCAGCAGCTTGGCTGGACAGGGATCCGGAAACACCATATATTTT
TRBJ1-2 TRBD1 . TRBV30 13 CAWSVGTGKGYTF TGTGCCTGGAGTGTAGGGACAGGGAAAGGCTACACCTTC